Described below is a single T cell receptor (beta chain) sequence and its context. It was with a sample-barcoded 5' primer and a J-beta primer mix that a second PCR of roughly 7 to 12 cycles was run. Every sample returned 2.5 million or more CDR3-containing paired-end reads. TCRdb re-analysed the 5' RACE reads in MiXCR, keeping a single row per CDR3 protein. The sample carries some 900,000 distinct CDR3 sequences, 29% recorded once. This entry is derived from a study of blood T cells in healthy people across ages. CDR3 size: 15 residues. V shed 5 bases and J shed 4 bases, with 14 bases lying between them. The V gene's germline CDR1 is MNHEY and CDR2 SMNVEV (reference sequence).

The source of this sequence is a woman aged 80 or over in good health. This chain connects TRBV27 to TRBJ2-2; D call uncertain. The specimen sequenced was blood. The CDR3 nucleotides are TGTGCCAGCAGTCCCTCGCTCTACGGCACCGGGGAGCTGTTTTTT. Translating gives CASSPSLYGTGELFF.